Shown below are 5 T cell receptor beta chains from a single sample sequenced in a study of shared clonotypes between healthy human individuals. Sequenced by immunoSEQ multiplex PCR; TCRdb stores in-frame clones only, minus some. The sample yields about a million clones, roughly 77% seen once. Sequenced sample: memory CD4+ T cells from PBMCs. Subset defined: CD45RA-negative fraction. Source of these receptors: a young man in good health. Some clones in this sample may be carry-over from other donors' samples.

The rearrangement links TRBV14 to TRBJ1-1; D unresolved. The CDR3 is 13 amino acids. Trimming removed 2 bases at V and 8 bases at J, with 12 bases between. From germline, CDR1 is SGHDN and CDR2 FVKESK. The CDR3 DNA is TGTGCCAGCAGCCAATCTCCACGGACCGAAGCTTTCTTT. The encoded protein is CASSQSPRTEAFF.

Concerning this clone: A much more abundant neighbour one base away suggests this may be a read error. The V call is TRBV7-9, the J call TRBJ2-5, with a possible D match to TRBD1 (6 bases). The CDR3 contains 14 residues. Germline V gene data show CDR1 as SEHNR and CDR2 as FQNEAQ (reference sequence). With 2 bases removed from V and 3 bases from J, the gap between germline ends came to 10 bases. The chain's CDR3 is CASSLTAGEETQYF. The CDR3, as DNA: TGTGCCAGCAGCTTAACGGCAGGGGAAGAGACCCAGTACTTC.

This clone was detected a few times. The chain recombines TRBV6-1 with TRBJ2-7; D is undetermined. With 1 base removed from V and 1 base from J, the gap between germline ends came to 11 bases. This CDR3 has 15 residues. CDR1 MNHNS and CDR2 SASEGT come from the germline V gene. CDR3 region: CASSEGFTESYEQYF. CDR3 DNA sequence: TGTGCCAGCAGTGAAGGCTTTACGGAATCCTACGAGCAGTACTTC.

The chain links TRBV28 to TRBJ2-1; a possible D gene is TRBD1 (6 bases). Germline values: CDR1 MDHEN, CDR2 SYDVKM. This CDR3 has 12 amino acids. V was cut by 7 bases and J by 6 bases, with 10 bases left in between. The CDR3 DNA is TGTGCCAGCACCTACAGGGTCAATGAGCAGTTCTTC. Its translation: CASTYRVNEQFF.

The chain's CDR3 is CASSPAGRADTQYF. CDR3 sequence (DNA): TGTGCCAGCAGTCCCGCGGGAAGGGCAGATACGCAGTATTTT. This chain joins TRBV28 and TRBJ2-3, with TRBD2 as a possible D gene (6 bases). In germline, CDR1 is MDHEN, CDR2 SYDVKM. The CDR3 has 14 residues. The V end lost 5 bases, the J end lost 4 bases, and 13 bases lay between the germline ends.